The 2 T cell receptor beta chains below all came from one sample that was sequenced in a study of shared clonotypes between healthy human individuals (dated by TCRdb to 2018 to 2020). CD8 naive samples consisted of CD45RO-negative cells that were positively selected for CCR7, yielding a CD45RA+CCR7+ population without TemRA cells. Library creation used the immunoSEQ multiplex PCR assay. This immuneACCESS table, as held by TCRdb, lists in-frame sequences with V and J called but not all clones. Of the missing ones, under half trace to an unresolved V gene in checked studies; the others have no known cause. Within this sample are about 2.2 million clones, with about 93% of them counted one time only. The top ten hold 1.5% to 2% of the sample. The material sequenced was naive CD8+ T cells from PBMCs. In the paper's terms, the cell subset or site label means: CD45RA+CCR7+. Source of these receptors: a man between 18 and 29 years old in good health. Some clones in this sample may be carry-over from other donors' samples.

This clone was counted a single time. V is TRBV4-1 and J is TRBJ1-1; 7 nucleotides align to TRBD1. Germline V gene data show CDR1 as MGHRA and CDR2 as YSYEKL. The CDR3 contains 14 residues. V shed 3 bases, J shed 1 base, and the junction held 2 bases outside the gene matches. The CDR3 loop is CASSHRQGNTEAFF. The DNA for the CDR3 is TGCGCCAGCAGCCATAGACAGGGGAACACTGAAGCTTTCTTT.

This chain uses TRBV28 with TRBJ2-3; TRBD2 might be the D (5 bases). Germline V CDR1 and CDR2: MDHEN, SYDVKM. V lost 4 bases and J 2 bases, leaving 22 bases between the germline ends. There are 18 residues in the CDR3. For the CDR3, the DNA is TGTGCCAGCAGTTCTCCTGAACGGGGTTTGCGCCACACAGATACGCAGTATTTT. Translation gives CASSSPERGLRHTDTQYF.